This T cell receptor beta chain was obtained from a study of T cells after yellow fever vaccination. TCRdb recomputed calls from the 5' RACE reads with MiXCR, one row per CDR3 protein. The data hold about 220,000 distinct CDR3 sequences, with less than 3.5% observed a single time. The TCR sequence derives from a man aged 18 to 30 who received the YFV17D yellow fever vaccine. The sample in question was CD4+ T cells sorted from PBMCs, obtained 10 days after the yellow fever booster vaccination.

The CDR3 DNA sequence: TGTGCCAGCGGGTGGACAGGGATGAATTGGTACTTC. Amino acids: CASGWTGMNWYF. The V gene is TRBV12-3 or TRBV12-4, the J gene TRBJ2-7, with 8 bases matching TRBD1. This CDR3 is 12 amino acids long. After removal of 8 bases from V and 12 bases from J, the junction contained 12 bases not matched to a gene.